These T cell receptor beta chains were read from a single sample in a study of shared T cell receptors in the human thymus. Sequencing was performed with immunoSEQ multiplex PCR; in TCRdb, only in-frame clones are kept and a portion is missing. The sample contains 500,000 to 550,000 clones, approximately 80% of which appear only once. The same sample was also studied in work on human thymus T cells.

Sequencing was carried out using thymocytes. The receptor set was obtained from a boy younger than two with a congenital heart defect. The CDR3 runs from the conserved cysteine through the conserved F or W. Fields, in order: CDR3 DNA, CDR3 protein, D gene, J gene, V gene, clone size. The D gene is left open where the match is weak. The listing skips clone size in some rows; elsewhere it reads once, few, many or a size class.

cdr3_nt: TGCGCCAGCAGCTTGAATAGGAGAGAAGGGGAGCTGTTTTTT
cdr3_aa: CASSLNRREGELFF
d_call: NA
j_call: TRBJ2-2
v_call: TRBV5-1
clone_size: once

cdr3_nt: TGTGCCAGCAAGGCTGTCGGGACTCACTACGAGCAGTACTTC
cdr3_aa: CASKAVGTHYEQYF
d_call: NA
j_call: TRBJ2-7
v_call: TRBV28
clone_size: NA

cdr3_nt: TGTGCCTGGAGCCTGGACAGGGGAGCCAAAAACATTCAGTACTTC
cdr3_aa: CAWSLDRGAKNIQYF
d_call: TRBD1
j_call: TRBJ2-4
v_call: TRBV30
clone_size: NA

cdr3_nt: TGTGCCAGTAGTATCGGTCCGGGGAGGACTGAAGCTTTCTTT
cdr3_aa: CASSIGPGRTEAFF
d_call: NA
j_call: TRBJ1-1
v_call: TRBV19
clone_size: NA

cdr3_nt: TGTGCCAGTAGTATTAGGCTAGCGGGAGTTGGGGTGAACATTCAGTACTTC
cdr3_aa: CASSIRLAGVGVNIQYF
d_call: TRBD2
j_call: TRBJ2-4
v_call: TRBV19
clone_size: NA

cdr3_nt: TGTGCCAGCAGCGGGGGAGGGAGCTCCTACGAGCAGTACTTC
cdr3_aa: CASSGGGSSYEQYF
d_call: NA
j_call: TRBJ2-7
v_call: TRBV21-1
clone_size: NA

cdr3_nt: TGTGCCAGCAGATCTCCCGCAAGTGCTACCTACGAGCAGTACTTC
cdr3_aa: CASRSPASATYEQYF
d_call: NA
j_call: TRBJ2-7
v_call: TRBV27
clone_size: NA

cdr3_nt: TGTGCCAGCAGCTCGCTGCCCGAGGGGAGGGTCTATGGCTACACCTTC
cdr3_aa: CASSSLPEGRVYGYTF
d_call: NA
j_call: TRBJ1-2
v_call: TRBV7-9
clone_size: NA

cdr3_nt: TGTGCCAGCAGCGCATTCCTAGCGGATTCCTACGAGCAGTACTTC
cdr3_aa: CASSAFLADSYEQYF
d_call: TRBD2
j_call: TRBJ2-7
v_call: TRBV6-1
clone_size: few

cdr3_nt: TGTGCCAGCAGGCCCGGACAGGGTTACACAGATACGCAGTATTTT
cdr3_aa: CASRPGQGYTDTQYF
d_call: TRBD1
j_call: TRBJ2-3
v_call: TRBV2
clone_size: NA

cdr3_nt: TGTGCCAGTGGACTAGCGGGAGACCTGCGTGCTTACGAGCAGTACTTC
cdr3_aa: CASGLAGDLRAYEQYF
d_call: TRBD2
j_call: TRBJ2-7
v_call: TRBV28
clone_size: NA